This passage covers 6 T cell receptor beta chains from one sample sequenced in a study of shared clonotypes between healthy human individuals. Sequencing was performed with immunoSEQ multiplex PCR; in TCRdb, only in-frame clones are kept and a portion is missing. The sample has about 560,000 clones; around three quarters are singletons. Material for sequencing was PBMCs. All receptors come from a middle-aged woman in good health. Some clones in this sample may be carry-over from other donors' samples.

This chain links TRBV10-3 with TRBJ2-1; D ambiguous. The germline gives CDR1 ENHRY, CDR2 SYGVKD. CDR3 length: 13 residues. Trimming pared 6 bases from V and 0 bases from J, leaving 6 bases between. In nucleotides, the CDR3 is TGTGCCATCAGGGCCCCCTCCTACAATGAGCAGTTCTTC. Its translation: CAIRAPSYNEQFF.

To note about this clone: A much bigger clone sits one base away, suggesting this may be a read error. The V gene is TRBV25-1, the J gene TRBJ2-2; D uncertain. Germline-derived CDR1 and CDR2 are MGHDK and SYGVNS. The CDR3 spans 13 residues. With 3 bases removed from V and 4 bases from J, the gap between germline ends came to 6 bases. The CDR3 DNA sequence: TGTGCCAGCAGTGACTCTGCCACCGGGGAGCTGTTTTTT. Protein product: CASSDSATGELFF.

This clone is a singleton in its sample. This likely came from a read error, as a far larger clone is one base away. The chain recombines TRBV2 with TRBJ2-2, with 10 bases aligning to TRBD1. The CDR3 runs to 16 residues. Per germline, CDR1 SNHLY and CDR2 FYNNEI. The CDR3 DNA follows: TGTACCAGCTCCGGGACAGGGGTCGGTCTCACCGGGGAGCTGTTTTTT. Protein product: CTSSGTGVGLTGELFF.

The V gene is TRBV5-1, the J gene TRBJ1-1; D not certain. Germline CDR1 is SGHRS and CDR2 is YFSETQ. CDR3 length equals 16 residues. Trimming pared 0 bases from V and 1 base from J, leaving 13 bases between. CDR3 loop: CASSLGGSQRNTEAFF. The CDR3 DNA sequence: TGCGCCAGCAGCTTGGGAGGGTCACAGAGGAACACTGAAGCTTTCTTT.

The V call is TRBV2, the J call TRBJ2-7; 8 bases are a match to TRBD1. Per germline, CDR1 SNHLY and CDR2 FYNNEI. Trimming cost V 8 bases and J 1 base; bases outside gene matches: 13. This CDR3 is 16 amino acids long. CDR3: CASWGINRGRSYEQYF. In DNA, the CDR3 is TGTGCCAGCTGGGGGATTAACAGGGGGAGATCCTACGAGCAGTACTTC.

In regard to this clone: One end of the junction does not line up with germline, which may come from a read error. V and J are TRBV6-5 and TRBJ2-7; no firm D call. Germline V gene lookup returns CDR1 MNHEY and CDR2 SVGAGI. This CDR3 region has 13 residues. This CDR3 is CASSYGFSYEQHF. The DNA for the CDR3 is TGTGCCAGCAGTTACGGTTTCTCCTACGAGCAGCACTTC.